The present T cell receptor (beta chain) was sequenced within a study of blood T cells in healthy people across ages. This clonotype was counted a few times. It was with a sample-barcoded 5' primer and a J-beta primer mix that a second PCR of about 7 to 12 cycles was run. TCRdb independently ran MiXCR on the 5' RACE reads; one entry per CDR3 protein. The table includes fewer than 800,000 distinct CDR3 sequences, about 32% detected once. The CDR3 runs to 14 residues. Between the trimmed V and J ends, which lost 2 bases and 2 bases, there was a span of 9 bases. Germline V gives CDR1 KGHSH, CDR2 LQKENI. J is TRBJ2-5 and V is TRBV18, with D unresolved. This TCR derives from a woman aged 80 or over in good health. The sequencing input was blood. The CDR3 nucleotides are TGTGCCAGCTCACCAACAGACAATCAAGAGACCCAGTACTTC. Its protein is CASSPTDNQETQYF.